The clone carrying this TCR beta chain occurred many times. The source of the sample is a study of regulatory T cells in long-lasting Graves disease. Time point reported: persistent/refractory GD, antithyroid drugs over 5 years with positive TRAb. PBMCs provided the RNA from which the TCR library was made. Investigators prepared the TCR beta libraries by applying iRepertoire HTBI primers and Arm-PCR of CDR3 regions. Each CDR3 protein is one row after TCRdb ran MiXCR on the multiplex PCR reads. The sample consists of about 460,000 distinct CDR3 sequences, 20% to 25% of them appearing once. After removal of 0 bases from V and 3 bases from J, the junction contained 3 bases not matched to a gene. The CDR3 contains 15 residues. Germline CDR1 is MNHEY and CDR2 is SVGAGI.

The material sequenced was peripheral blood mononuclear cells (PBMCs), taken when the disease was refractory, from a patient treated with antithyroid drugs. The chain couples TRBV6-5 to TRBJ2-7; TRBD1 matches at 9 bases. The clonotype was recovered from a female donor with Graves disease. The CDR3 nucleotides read TGTGCCAGCAGTTACTCTCCGGGACAGGGCTACGAGCAGTACTTC. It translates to CASSYSPGQGYEQYF.